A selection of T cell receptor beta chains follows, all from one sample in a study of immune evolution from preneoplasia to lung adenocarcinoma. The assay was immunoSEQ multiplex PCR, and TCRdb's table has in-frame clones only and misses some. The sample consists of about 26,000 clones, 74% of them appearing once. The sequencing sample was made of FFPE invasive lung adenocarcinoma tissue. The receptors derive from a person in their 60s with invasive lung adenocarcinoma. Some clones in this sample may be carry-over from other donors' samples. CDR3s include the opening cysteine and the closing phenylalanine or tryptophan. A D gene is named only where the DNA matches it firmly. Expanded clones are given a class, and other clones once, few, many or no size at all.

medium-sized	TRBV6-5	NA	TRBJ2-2	CASSYATANTGELFF	TGTGCCAGCAGTTACGCGACAGCAAACACCGGGGAGCTGTTTTTT
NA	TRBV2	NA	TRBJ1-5	CASSEPGGRQPQHF	TGTGCCAGCAGTGAGCCCGGGGGCCGGCAGCCCCAGCATTTT
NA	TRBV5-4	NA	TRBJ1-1	CASSSERRGDTEAFF	TGTGCCAGCAGCTCGGAACGACGAGGTGACACTGAAGCTTTCTTT
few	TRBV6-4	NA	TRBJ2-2	CASSDRPGQNTGELFF	TGTGCCAGCAGTGACAGACCGGGACAGAACACCGGGGAGCTGTTTTTT
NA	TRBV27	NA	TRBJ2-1	CASSFSGGHEQFF	TGTGCCAGCAGTTTCTCAGGGGGGCATGAGCAGTTCTTC
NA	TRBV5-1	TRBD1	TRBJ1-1	CASRLGTGESGTEAFF	TGCGCCAGCAGATTAGGGACAGGGGAGTCGGGTACTGAAGCTTTCTTT
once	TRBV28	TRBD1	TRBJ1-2	CASSAQRTGGSYGYTF	TGTGCCAGCAGTGCCCAGAGAACAGGGGGCAGCTATGGCTACACCTTC
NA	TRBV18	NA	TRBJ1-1	CASSQDNRNTEAFF	TGTGCCAGCTCACAAGACAACAGGAACACTGAAGCTTTCTTT
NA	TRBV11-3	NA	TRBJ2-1	CASSLRGAGPNEQFF	TGTGCCAGCAGTTTAAGGGGGGCGGGCCCCAATGAGCAGTTCTTC
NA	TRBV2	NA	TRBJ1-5	CASSWIPSGNQPQHF	TGTGCCAGCAGTTGGATCCCTTCGGGCAATCAGCCCCAGCATTTT
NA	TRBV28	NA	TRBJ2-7	CASSTGSAGRSAVYEQYF	TGTGCCAGCTCAACCGGCTCCGCCGGGAGATCAGCCGTCTACGAGCAGTACTTC
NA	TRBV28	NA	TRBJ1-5	CASSLGTRNQPQHF	TGTGCCAGCAGTTTAGGGACAAGAAATCAGCCCCAGCATTTT
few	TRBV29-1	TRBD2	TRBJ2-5	CSVGLAAGGWETQYF	TGCAGCGTTGGATTGGCCGCGGGGGGCTGGGAGACCCAGTACTTC
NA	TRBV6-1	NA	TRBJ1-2	CASSPDHNYGYTF	TGTGCCAGCAGCCCTGACCATAACTATGGCTACACCTTC
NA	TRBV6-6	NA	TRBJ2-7	CASKMGGSYEQYF	TGTGCCAGCAAGATGGGGGGCTCCTACGAGCAGTACTTC
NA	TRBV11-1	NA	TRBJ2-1	CASSLGENEQFF	TGTGCCAGCAGCTTAGGAGAAAATGAGCAGTTCTTC
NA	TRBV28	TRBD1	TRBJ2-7	CASTRTGPEQYF	TGTGCCAGCACCCGGACAGGGCCCGAGCAGTACTTC
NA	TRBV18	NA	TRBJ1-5	CASSPYSTYQPQHF	TGTGCCAGCTCACCCTATTCGACCTATCAGCCCCAGCATTTT
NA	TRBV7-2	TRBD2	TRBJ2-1	CASSLNVWTSGRSEQFF	TGTGCCAGCAGCTTAAATGTTTGGACTAGCGGGAGAAGTGAGCAGTTCTTC
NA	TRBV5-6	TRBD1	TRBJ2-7	CASSRQGGGYEQYF	TGTGCCAGCAGCAGACAGGGGGGAGGCTACGAGCAGTACTTC